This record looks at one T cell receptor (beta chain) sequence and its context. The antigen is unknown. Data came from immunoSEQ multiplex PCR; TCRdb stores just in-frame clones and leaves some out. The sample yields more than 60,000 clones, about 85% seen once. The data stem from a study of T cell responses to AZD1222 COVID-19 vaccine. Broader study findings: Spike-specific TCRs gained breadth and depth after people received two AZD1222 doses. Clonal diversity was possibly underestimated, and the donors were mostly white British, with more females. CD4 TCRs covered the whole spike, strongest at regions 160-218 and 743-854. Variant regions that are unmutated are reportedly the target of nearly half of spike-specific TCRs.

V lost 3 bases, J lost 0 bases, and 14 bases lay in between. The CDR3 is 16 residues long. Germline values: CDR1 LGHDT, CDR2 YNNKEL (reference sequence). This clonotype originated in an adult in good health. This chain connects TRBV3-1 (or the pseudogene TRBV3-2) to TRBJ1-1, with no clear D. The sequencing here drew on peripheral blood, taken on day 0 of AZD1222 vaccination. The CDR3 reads CASSHLKTHMNTEAFF. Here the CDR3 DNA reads TGTGCCAGCAGCCATCTAAAGACACACATGAACACTGAAGCTTTCTTT.